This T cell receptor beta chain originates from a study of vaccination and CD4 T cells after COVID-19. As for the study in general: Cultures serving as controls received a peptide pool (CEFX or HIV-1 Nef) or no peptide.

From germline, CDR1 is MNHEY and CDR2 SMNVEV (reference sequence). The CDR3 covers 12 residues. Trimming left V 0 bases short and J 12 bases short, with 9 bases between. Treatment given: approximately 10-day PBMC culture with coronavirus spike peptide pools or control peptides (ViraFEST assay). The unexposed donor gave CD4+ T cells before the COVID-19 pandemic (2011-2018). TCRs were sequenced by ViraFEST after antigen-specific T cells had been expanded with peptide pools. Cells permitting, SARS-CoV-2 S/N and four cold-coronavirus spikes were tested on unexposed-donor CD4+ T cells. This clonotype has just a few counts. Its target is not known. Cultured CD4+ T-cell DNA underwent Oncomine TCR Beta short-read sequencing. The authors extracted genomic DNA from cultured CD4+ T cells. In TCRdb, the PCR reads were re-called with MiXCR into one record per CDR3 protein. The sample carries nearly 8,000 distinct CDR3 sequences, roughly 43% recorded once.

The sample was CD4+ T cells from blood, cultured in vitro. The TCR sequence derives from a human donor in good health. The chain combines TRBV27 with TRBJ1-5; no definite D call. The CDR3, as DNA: TGTGCCAGCAGTTTATCGCACGGCGTCCAGCATTTT. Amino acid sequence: CASSLSHGVQHF.